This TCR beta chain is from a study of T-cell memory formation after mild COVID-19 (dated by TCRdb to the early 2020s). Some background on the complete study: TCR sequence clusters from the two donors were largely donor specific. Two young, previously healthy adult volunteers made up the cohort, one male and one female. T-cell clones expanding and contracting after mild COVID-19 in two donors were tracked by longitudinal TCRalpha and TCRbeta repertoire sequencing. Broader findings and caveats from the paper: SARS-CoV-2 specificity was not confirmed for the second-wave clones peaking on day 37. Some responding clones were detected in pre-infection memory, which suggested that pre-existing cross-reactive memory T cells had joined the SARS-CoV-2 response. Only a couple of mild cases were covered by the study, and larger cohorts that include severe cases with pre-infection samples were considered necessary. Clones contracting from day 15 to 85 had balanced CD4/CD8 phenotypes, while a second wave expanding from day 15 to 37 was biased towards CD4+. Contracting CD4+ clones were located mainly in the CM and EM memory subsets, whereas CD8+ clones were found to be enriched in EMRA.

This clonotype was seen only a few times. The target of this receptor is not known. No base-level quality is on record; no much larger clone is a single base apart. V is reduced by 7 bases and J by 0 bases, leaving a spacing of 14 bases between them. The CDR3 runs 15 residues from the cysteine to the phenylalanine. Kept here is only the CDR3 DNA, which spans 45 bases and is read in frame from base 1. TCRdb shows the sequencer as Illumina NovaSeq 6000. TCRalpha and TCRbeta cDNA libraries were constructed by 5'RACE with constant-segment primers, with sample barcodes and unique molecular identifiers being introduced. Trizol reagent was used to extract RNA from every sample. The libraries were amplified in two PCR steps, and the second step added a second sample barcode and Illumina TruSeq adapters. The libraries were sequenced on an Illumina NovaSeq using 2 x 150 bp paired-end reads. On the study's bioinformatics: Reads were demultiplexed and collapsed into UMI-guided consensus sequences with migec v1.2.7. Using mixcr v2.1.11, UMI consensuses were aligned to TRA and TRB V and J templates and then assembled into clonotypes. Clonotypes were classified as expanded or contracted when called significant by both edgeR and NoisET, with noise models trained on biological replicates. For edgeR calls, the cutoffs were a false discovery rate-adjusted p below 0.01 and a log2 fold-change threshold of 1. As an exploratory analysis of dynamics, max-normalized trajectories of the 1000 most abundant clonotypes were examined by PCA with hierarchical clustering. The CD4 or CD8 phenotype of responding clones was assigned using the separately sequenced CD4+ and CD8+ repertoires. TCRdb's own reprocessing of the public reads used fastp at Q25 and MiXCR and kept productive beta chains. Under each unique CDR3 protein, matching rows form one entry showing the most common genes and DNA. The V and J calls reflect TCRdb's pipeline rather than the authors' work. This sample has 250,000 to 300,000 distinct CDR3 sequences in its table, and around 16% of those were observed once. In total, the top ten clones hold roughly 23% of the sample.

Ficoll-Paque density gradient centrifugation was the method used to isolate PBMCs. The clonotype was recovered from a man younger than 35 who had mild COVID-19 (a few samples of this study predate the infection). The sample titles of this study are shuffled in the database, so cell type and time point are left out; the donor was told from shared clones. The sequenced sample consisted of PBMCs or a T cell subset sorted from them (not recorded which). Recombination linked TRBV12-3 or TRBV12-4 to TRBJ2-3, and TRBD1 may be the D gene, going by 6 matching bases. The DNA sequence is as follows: TGTGCCAGCACCCCCGGGACACTTAGCACAGATACGCAGTATTTT. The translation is CASTPGTLSTDTQYF.